These T cell receptor beta chains were read from a single sample in a study of T cell changes during pregnancy in multiple sclerosis. Produced via immunoSEQ multiplex PCR; TCRdb's table is partial and in-frame only. The data hold fewer than 60,000 clones, with around 92% observed a single time. The sample here was CD4+ T cells from peripheral blood mononuclear cells, taken after pregnancy. The receptors were gathered from a female donor with multiple sclerosis, enrolled in a pregnancy study. Each CDR3 is given with its conserved first and last residue. The D gene is left open where the match is weak. The listing skips clone size in some rows; elsewhere it reads once, few, many or a size class.

>TRBJ1-4|TRBD1|TRBV6-6|-
CASSPGTANEKLFF
TGTGCCAGCAGCCCCGGGACAGCTAATGAAAAACTGTTTTTT
>TRBJ1-5|-|TRBV5-6|once
CASSLGQVQPQHF
TGTGCCAGCAGCTTGGGGCAGGTTCAGCCCCAGCATTTT
>TRBJ1-5|-|TRBV10-3|-
CAISESKGGSNQPQHF
TGTGCCATCAGTGAGTCGAAAGGGGGTAGCAATCAGCCCCAGCATTTT
>TRBJ1-1|-|TRBV7-9|-
CASSLVQVNTEAFF
TGTGCCAGCAGCTTGGTCCAGGTGAACACTGAAGCTTTCTTT
>TRBJ1-5|-|TRBV19|-
CASSTPNRGNQPQHF
TGTGCCAGTAGTACCCCCAACCGAGGGAATCAGCCCCAGCATTTT
>TRBJ1-2|-|TRBV9|-
CASSASRGGLYGYTF
TGTGCCAGCAGCGCGTCCAGGGGAGGGTTATATGGCTACACCTTC
>TRBJ1-1|TRBD1|TRBV6-5|-
CASIPGQGQAFF
TGTGCCAGCATACCAGGACAGGGACAAGCTTTCTTT
>TRBJ2-2|-|TRBV29-1|-
CSVSRNTGELFF
TGCAGCGTCTCCCGGAACACCGGGGAGCTGTTTTTT
>TRBJ1-1|TRBD1|TRBV5-1|-
CASSARDRGPEAFF
TGCGCCAGCAGCGCCCGGGACAGGGGTCCTGAAGCTTTCTTT
>TRBJ2-2|-|TRBV7-7|-
CASSQIDGTGELFF
TGTGCCAGCAGCCAAATCGACGGGACCGGGGAGCTGTTTTTT
>TRBJ1-2|-|TRBV2|-
CASSTERQTYGYTF
TGTGCCAGCAGTACTGAACGACAAACATATGGCTACACCTTC
>TRBJ2-2|-|TRBV19|-
CASKTQGADTGELFF
TGTGCCAGTAAAACACAGGGAGCGGACACCGGGGAGCTGTTTTTT
>TRBJ2-3|-|TRBV6-1|-
CASEAVDTQYF
TGTGCCAGCGAGGCAGTAGATACGCAGTATTTT
>TRBJ1-2|-|TRBV6-5|once
CASSPEGGLIYGYTF
TGTGCCAGCAGCCCCGAGGGGGGGCTAATCTATGGCTACACCTTC
>TRBJ2-5|-|TRBV7-6|-
CASSLGGLTQETQYF
TGTGCCAGCAGCTTAGGTGGGCTTACTCAAGAGACCCAGTACTTC
>TRBJ2-1|TRBD1|TRBV29-1|-
CSDGTGGYNEQFF
TGCAGCGACGGGACAGGGGGCTACAATGAGCAGTTCTTC
>TRBJ1-2|TRBD1|TRBV18|-
CASSSRDSTYGYTF
TGTGCCAGCTCATCCCGGGACAGCACCTATGGCTACACCTTC
>TRBJ1-2|-|TRBV18|once
CASSGPGDYGYTF
TGTGCCAGCTCAGGGCCGGGGGACTATGGCTACACCTTC
>TRBJ1-1|TRBD1|TRBV10-3|-
CAISSFQGAQAEAFF
TGTGCCATCAGTAGCTTCCAGGGGGCGCAGGCTGAAGCTTTCTTT
>TRBJ1-4|-|TRBV6-5|-
CASSFKTGLNEKLFF
TGTGCCAGCAGTTTCAAGACAGGCCTTAATGAAAAACTGTTTTTT
>TRBJ2-5|-|TRBV4-1|-
CASSQFENAETQYF
TGCGCCAGCAGCCAATTTGAGAATGCGGAGACCCAGTACTTC
>TRBJ2-7|TRBD2|TRBV19|-
CASSIRAGERPYEQYF
TGTGCCAGTAGTATCCGAGCGGGGGAGAGGCCCTACGAGCAGTACTTC
>TRBJ1-1|-|TRBV2|-
CASSEFRPGNTEAFF
TGTGCCAGCAGCGAATTCCGTCCGGGTAACACTGAAGCTTTCTTT
>TRBJ1-6|-|TRBV11-1|-
CASSLGVGEPLHF
TGTGCCAGCAGCTTAGGGGTCGGAGAGCCCCTCCACTTT
>TRBJ2-3|TRBD2|TRBV4-1|-
CASSQEGAGRGDTQYF
TGCGCCAGCAGCCAAGAAGGAGCGGGGCGCGGAGATACGCAGTATTTT
>TRBJ1-2|TRBD1|TRBV18|-
CASSHWTGLINYGYTF
TGTGCCAGCTCACACTGGACAGGGCTTATTAACTATGGCTACACCTTC
>TRBJ1-5|TRBD1|TRBV19|once
CASSIARGTYQPQHF
TGTGCCAGTAGTATTGCCAGGGGGACCTATCAGCCCCAGCATTTT
>TRBJ2-7|TRBD1|TRBV2|-
CASNYRGQPGEGDEQYF
TGTGCCAGCAATTATCGGGGACAGCCTGGGGAAGGAGACGAGCAGTACTTC
>TRBJ2-1|TRBD1|TRBV9|-
CASSVTGESYNEQFF
TGTGCCAGCAGCGTTACAGGGGAGTCCTACAATGAGCAGTTCTTC
>TRBJ2-5|-|TRBV11-2|-
CASSMPRETQYF
TGTGCCAGCAGCATGCCGAGAGAGACCCAGTACTTC
>TRBJ1-2|TRBD1|TRBV6-1|-
CASVPGQGPYGYTF
TGTGCCAGCGTACCAGGACAGGGCCCTTATGGCTACACCTTC
>TRBJ1-2|-|TRBV9|-
CASSVDGADYGYTF
TGTGCCAGCAGCGTAGATGGGGCGGATTATGGCTACACCTTC
>TRBJ1-5|TRBD1|TRBV6-1|once
CASSGDRTRVSNQPQHF
TGTGCCAGCAGTGGGGACAGGACGAGAGTTAGCAATCAGCCCCAGCATTTT
>TRBJ1-3|TRBD1|TRBV7-9|-
CASRPREGARAVGNTIYF
TGTGCCAGCAGACCCCGAGAGGGGGCGCGGGCGGTCGGAAACACCATATATTTT
>TRBJ2-7|TRBD1|TRBV5-4|-
CAMGGTGFYEQYF
TGTGCCATGGGCGGGACAGGGTTCTACGAGCAGTACTTC
>TRBJ2-1|TRBD2|TRBV11-2|-
CASSLAHPSGGLYNEQFF
TGTGCCAGCAGCTTAGCCCATCCTAGCGGGGGTCTCTACAATGAGCAGTTCTTC
>TRBJ2-1|TRBD2|TRBV28|-
CATYSGGAYEQFF
TGTGCCACCTATAGCGGGGGGGCTTATGAGCAGTTCTTC
>TRBJ2-5|-|TRBV7-2|-
CASSEVATQYF
TGTGCCAGCAGCGAGGTGGCGACCCAGTACTTC
>TRBJ2-5|-|TRBV7-2|-
CASSFSSETQYF
TGTGCCAGCAGCTTCAGTTCAGAGACCCAGTACTTC
>TRBJ1-3|-|TRBV7-3|-
CASSSSSGNTIYF
TGTGCCAGCAGCTCCTCCAGTGGAAACACCATATATTTT
>TRBJ2-1|-|TRBV12-5|-
CASGFPPQGQDNEQFF
TGTGCTAGTGGTTTCCCGCCACAGGGTCAAGACAATGAGCAGTTCTTC
>TRBJ2-1|TRBD2|TRBV19|-
CASSIAAGGQLNEQFF
TGTGCCAGTAGTATAGCAGCGGGGGGCCAACTCAATGAGCAGTTCTTC
>TRBJ1-2|-|TRBV18|-
CASSPAGVYGYTF
TGTGCCAGCTCACCGGCAGGGGTCTATGGCTACACCTTC
>TRBJ1-4|TRBD1|TRBV5-6|-
CASSQPVGTGNEKLFF
TGTGCCAGCAGCCAGCCGGTAGGGACAGGGAATGAAAAACTGTTTTTT
>TRBJ1-2|-|TRBV4-1|-
CASSQEPSSGYGYTF
TGCGCCAGCAGCCAAGAGCCTAGTTCCGGCTATGGCTACACCTTC
>TRBJ1-1|-|TRBV6-4|-
CASRNLGGTEAFF
TGTGCCAGCAGGAACCTGGGGGGTACTGAAGCTTTCTTT
>TRBJ2-3|-|TRBV9|-
CASSVGHSARTDTQYF
TGTGCCAGCAGCGTGGGACATTCCGCTCGAACAGATACGCAGTATTTT
>TRBJ2-7|-|TRBV7-2|-
CASSLELHRLGDEQYF
TGTGCCAGCAGCTTAGAACTGCACCGTCTCGGGGACGAGCAGTACTTC
>TRBJ1-1|-|TRBV10-3|-
CAISDVNMRAEAFF
TGTGCCATCAGTGATGTTAATATGAGAGCTGAAGCTTTCTTT
>TRBJ1-5|TRBD1|TRBV10-3|once
CATGQGSTQNQPQHF
TGTGCCACCGGACAGGGGTCTACTCAGAATCAGCCCCAGCATTTT
>TRBJ1-2|-|TRBV19|-
CASSSPGDVYGYTF
TGTGCCAGTAGTTCCCCCGGGGATGTCTATGGCTACACCTTC
>TRBJ1-4|TRBD1|TRBV6-5|-
CASSSDRGRLELFF
TGTGCCAGCAGTTCGGACAGGGGGCGCCTAGAACTGTTTTTT
>TRBJ1-1|-|TRBV18|once
CASSPRLGGSTEAFF
TGTGCCAGCTCACCACGGCTGGGAGGTAGCACTGAAGCTTTCTTT